This T cell receptor beta chain derives from a study of naive and memory T cell subsets. The germline CDR1 and CDR2 sequences are MNHEY and SVGEGT. The CDR3 totals 14 residues. Trimming removed 4 bases at V and 5 bases at J, with 14 bases between. General study results and limits: In naive cells, over 85% of TCR sequences were seen only once.

An equimolar mix of two oligonucleotides served as the beta constant-region primer for TRBC1 and TRBC2. One entry per CDR3 protein, called by TCRdb with MiXCR from the UMI-ligation and nested PCR reads. The sample shows 120,000 to 150,000 distinct CDR3 sequences, approximately 17% of them seen only once. This clonotype was seen more than once but under ten times. Its antigen is still unknown. Sequencing was carried out using naive CD4+ T cells from blood. The chain uses TRBV6-2 or TRBV6-3 and TRBJ2-5, with a tentative D call TRBD2 (6 bases). The source is a human donor in good health. CDR3 coding DNA: TGTGCCAGCAGTTTGGGACTCCACATTGAGACCCAGTACTTC. Protein product: CASSLGLHIETQYF.